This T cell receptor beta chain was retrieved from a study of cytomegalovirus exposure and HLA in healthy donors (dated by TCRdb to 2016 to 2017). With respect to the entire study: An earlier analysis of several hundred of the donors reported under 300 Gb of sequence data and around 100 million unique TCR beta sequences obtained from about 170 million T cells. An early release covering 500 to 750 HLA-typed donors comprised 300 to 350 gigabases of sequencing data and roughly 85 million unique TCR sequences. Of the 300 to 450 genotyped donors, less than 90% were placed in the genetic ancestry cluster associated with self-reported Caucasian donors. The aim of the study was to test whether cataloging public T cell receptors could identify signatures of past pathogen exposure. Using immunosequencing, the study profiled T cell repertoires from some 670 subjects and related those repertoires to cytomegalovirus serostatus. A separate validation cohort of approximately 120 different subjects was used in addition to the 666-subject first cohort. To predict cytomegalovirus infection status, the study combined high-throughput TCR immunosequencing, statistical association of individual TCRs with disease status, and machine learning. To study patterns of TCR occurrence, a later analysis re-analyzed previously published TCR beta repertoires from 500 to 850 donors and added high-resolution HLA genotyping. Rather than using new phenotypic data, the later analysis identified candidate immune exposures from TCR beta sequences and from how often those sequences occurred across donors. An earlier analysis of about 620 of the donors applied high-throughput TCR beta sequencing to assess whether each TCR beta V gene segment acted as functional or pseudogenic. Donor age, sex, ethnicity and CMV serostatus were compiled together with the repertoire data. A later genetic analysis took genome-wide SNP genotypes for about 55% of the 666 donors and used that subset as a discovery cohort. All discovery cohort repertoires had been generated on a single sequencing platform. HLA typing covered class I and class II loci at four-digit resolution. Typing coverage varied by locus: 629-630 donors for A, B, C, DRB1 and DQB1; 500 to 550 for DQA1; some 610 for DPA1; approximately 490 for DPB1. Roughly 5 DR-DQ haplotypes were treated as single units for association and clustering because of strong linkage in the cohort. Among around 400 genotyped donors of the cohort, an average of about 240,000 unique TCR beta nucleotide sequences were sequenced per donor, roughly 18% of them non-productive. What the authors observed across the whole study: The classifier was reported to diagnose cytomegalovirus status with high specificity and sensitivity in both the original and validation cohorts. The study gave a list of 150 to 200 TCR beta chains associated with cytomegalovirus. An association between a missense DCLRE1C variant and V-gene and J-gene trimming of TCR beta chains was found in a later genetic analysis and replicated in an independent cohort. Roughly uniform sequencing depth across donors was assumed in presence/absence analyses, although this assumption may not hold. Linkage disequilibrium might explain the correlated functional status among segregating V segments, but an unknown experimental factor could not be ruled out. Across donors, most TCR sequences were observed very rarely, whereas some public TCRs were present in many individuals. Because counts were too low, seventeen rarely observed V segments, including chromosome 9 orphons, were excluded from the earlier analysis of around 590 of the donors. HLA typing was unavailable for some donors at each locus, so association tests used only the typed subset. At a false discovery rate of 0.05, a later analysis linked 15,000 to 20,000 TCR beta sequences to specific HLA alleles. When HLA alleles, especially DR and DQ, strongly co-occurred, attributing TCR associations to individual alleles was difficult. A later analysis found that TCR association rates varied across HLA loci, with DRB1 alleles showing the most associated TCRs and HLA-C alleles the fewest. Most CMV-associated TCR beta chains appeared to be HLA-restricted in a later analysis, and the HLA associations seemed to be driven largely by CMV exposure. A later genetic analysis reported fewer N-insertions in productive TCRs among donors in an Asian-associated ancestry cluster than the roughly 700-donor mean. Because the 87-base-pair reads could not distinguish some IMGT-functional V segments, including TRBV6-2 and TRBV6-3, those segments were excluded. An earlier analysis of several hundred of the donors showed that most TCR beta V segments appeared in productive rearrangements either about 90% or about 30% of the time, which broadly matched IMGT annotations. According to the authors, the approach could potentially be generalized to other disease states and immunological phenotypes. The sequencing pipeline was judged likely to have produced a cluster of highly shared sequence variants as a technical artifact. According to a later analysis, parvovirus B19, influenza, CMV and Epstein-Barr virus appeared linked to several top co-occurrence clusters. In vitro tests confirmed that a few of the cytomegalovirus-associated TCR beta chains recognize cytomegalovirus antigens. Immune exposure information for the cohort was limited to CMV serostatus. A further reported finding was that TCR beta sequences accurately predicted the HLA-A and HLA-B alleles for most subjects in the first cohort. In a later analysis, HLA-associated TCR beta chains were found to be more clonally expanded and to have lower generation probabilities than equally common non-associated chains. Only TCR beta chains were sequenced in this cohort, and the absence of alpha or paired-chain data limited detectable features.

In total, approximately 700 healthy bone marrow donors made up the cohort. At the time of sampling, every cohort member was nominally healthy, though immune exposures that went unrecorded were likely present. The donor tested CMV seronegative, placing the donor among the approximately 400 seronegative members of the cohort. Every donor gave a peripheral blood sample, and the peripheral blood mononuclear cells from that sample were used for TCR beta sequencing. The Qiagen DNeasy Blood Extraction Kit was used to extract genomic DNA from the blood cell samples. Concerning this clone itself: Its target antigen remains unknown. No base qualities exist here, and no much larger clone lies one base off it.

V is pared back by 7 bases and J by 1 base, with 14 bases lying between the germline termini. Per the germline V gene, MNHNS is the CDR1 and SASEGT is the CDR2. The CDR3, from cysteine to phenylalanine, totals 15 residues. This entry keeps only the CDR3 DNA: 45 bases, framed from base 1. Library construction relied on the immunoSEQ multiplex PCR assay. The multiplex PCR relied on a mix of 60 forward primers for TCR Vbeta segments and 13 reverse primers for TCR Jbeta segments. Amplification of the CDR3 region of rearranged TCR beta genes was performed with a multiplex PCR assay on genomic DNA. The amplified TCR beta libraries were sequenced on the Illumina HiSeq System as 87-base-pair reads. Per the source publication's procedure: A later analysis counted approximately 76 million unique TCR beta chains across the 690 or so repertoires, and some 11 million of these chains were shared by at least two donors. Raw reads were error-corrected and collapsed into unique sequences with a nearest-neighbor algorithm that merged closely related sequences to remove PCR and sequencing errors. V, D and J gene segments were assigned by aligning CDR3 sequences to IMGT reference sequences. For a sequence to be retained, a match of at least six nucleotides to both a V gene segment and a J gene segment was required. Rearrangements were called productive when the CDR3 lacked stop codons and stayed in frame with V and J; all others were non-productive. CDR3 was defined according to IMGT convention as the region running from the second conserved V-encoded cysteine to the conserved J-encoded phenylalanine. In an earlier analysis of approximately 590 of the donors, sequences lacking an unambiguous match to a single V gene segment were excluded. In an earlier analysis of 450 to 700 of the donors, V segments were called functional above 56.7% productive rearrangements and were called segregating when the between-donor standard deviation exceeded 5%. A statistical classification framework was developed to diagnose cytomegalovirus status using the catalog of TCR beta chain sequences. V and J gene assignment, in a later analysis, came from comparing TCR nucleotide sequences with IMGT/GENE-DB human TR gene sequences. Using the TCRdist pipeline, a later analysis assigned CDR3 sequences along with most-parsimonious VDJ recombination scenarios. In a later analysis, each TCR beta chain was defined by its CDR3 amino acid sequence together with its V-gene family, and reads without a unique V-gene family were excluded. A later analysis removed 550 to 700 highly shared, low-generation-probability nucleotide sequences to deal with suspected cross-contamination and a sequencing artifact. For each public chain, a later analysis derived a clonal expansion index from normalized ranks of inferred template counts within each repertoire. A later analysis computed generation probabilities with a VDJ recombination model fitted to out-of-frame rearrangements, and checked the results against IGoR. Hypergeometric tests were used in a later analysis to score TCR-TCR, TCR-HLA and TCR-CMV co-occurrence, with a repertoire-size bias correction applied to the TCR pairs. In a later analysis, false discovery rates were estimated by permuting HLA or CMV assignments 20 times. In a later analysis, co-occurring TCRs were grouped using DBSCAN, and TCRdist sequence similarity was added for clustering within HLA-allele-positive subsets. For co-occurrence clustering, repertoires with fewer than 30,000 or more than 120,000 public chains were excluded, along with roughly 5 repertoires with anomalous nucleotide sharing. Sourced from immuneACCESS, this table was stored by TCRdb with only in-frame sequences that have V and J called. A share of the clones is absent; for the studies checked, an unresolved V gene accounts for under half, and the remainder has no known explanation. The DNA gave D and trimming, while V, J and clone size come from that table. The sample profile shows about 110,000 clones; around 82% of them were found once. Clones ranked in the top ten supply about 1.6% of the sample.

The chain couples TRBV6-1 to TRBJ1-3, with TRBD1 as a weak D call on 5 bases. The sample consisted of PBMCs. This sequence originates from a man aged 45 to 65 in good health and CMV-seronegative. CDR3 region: CASNLQVPSGNTIYF. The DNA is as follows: TGTGCCAGCAACTTACAGGTACCATCTGGAAACACCATATATTTT.